These 12 T cell receptor beta chains were sequenced from one sample in a study of technical replicates of blood from a handful of donors listed by TCRdb under 2017. The receptor library was made with the immunoSEQ multiplex PCR assay. Entries here come from immuneACCESS through TCRdb and include only in-frame sequences with V and J called. Some clones fail to appear in such tables; in the studies checked, an unresolved V gene covers under half of the shortfall, and the cause of the remainder is unknown. In this sample the table shows 55,000 to 80,000 clones, 92% of which occur a single time. The ten most abundant clones make up about 0.4% of the sample. Sequences were obtained from T cells isolated from PBMCs. The receptors were sampled from a human donor in good health.

This chain joins TRBV11-2 and TRBJ2-1; 10 nucleotides match TRBD2. The CDR3 consists of 17 residues. Germline loops: CDR1 SGHAT, CDR2 FQNNGV. V lost 6 bases to trimming and J lost 4 bases; unmatched junction nucleotides: 12. CDR3 DNA: TGTGCCAGCAGATTTAGCGGGAGGACTTACGCGTACAATGAGCAGTTCTTC. It codes for CASRFSGRTYAYNEQFF.

The CDR3 bases are TGTGCCAGCAGCCAAACCGGACAGGGGGGCAATCAGCCCCAGCATTTT. It yields the protein CASSQTGQGGNQPQHF. The rearrangement uses TRBV7-8 and TRBJ1-5, with 10 nucleotides matching TRBD1. The germline gives CDR1 SGHVS, CDR2 FQNEAQ. The CDR3 extends over 16 amino acids. Unmatched junction bases numbered 6, after V lost 5 bases and J lost 2 bases.

V is TRBV7-9 and J is TRBJ1-1, with 7 bases aligning to TRBD1. The V and J ends lost 5 bases and 7 bases, in that order; junction bases with no gene match: 7. The germline CDR1 and CDR2 sequences are SEHNR and FQNEAQ (reference sequence). The CDR3 is 13 amino acids. This chain's CDR3 is CASSPQGRSEAFF. CDR3 DNA: TGTGCCAGCAGCCCACAGGGGAGGAGTGAAGCTTTCTTT.

V gene TRBV5-1 combines with J gene TRBJ2-3, with D tentatively TRBD2 (6 bases). The germline gives CDR1 SGHRS, CDR2 YFSETQ. Trimming pared 4 bases from V and 5 bases from J, leaving 17 bases between. The CDR3 length is 15 residues. CDR3 region: CASSHGRGVQDTQYF. The CDR3 nucleotides read TGCGCCAGCAGCCACGGGCGGGGAGTTCAAGATACGCAGTATTTT.

V is TRBV5-6 and J is TRBJ1-1; no clear D gene. Trimming pared 0 bases from V and 0 bases from J, leaving 3 bases between. The CDR3 has 13 amino acids. The germline V gene has CDR1 SGHDT and CDR2 YYEEEE. The DNA for the CDR3 is TGTGCCAGCAGCTTGGCGGTGAACACTGAAGCTTTCTTT. Translated, it gives CASSLAVNTEAFF.

The chain has TRBV7-8 and TRBJ2-2, with 8 bases lining up with TRBD2. The V gene end was trimmed by 1 base and the J gene end by 7 bases; junction bases not matched to a gene: 8. Germline V gives CDR1 SGHVS, CDR2 FQNEAQ. This CDR3 spans 16 amino acids. The CDR3 nucleotides read TGTGCCAGCAGCTTAGAACTAGCGGCCCGTGACGGGGAGCTGTTTTTT. Translation gives CASSLELAARDGELFF.

This chain connects TRBV5-1 to TRBJ2-1; D not resolved. This CDR3 is 12 amino acids long. V was shortened by 0 bases and J by 8 bases, with 6 bases between the two germline ends. The germline CDR1 and CDR2 sequences are SGHRS and YFSETQ. CDR3 in DNA: TGCGCCAGCAGCTTGGCCCGGGATGAGCAGTTCTTC. This sequence encodes CASSLARDEQFF.

The chain links TRBV7-9 to TRBJ1-1, with a possible D match to TRBD1 (5 bases). CDR1 and CDR2 (germline): SEHNR, FQNEAQ (reference sequence). Deletions cut 7 bases from V and 0 bases from J, with 9 bases between. This CDR3 region has 13 residues. CDR3 sequence (DNA): TGTGCCAGCAACAGGATCATGAACACTGAAGCTTTCTTT. It encodes CASNRIMNTEAFF.

V gene TRBV6-5 combines with J gene TRBJ2-7, with TRBD1 matching over 8 bases. Germline loops: CDR1 MNHEY, CDR2 SVGAGI. Losses at the gene ends were 4 bases for V and 2 bases for J; bases not matched to a gene: 10. This CDR3 contains 16 residues. CDR3 in DNA: TGTGCCAGCAGTTTCTCTTCGGGACAGGTAACCTACGAGCAGTACTTC. It encodes CASSFSSGQVTYEQYF.

J is TRBJ2-7 and V is TRBV5-4, with 10 positions matching TRBD2. The germline V gene encodes CDR1 SGHNT and CDR2 YYREEE (reference sequence). The J segment lost 6 bases and the V segment lost 0 bases, leaving 3 bases of the junction unmatched. The CDR3 sequence is 14 residues long. CDR3 coding DNA: TGTGCCAGCAGCTTGGATCTAGCGGGAGCCGAGCAGTACTTC. Translating gives CASSLDLAGAEQYF.

The rearrangement joins TRBV28 to TRBJ2-7; TRBD1 agrees at 8 bases. After removal of 5 bases from V and 7 bases from J, the junction contained 7 bases not matched to a gene. The germline V gene encodes CDR1 MDHEN and CDR2 SYDVKM. The CDR3 is made up of 13 amino acids. The DNA for the CDR3 is TGTGCCAGCAGTATGACAGGGGCCGCGGAGCAGTACTTC. Translating gives CASSMTGAAEQYF.

The V gene is TRBV6-1, the J gene TRBJ1-2, with no clear D. This CDR3 is built from 15 residues. V dropped 5 bases and J dropped 2 bases, with 15 bases sitting between them. In germline, CDR1 is MNHNS, CDR2 SASEGT. CDR3 protein: CASSLPVSPNYGYTF. The CDR3 DNA reads TGTGCCAGCAGTCTACCTGTATCCCCGAACTATGGCTACACCTTC.